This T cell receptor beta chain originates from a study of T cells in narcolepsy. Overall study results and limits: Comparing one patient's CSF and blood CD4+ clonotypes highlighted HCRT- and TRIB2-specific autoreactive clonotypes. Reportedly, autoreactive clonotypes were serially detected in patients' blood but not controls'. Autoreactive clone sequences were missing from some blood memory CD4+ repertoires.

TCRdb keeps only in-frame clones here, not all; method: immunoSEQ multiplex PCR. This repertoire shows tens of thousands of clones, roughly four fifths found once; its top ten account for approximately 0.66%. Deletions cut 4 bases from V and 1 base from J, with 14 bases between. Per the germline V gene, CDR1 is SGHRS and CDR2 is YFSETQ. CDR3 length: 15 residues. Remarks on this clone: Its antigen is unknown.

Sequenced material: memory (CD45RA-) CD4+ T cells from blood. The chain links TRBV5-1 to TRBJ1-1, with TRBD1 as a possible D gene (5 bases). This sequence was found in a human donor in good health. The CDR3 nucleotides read TGCGCCAGCAGCCTTCGACAGAGGGAGAACACTGAAGCTTTCTTT. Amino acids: CASSLRQRENTEAFF.